This T cell receptor beta chain is drawn from a study of T cell responses to AZD1222 COVID-19 vaccine. The protocol was immunoSEQ multiplex PCR, while the TCRdb copy is restricted to in-frame clones and leaves out a portion. The table records 160,000 or so clones, about 89% of them present only once. CDR1 and CDR2 from the germline V gene are LGHDT and YNNKEL (reference sequence). This CDR3 region has 15 residues. J lost 5 bases, V lost 4 bases, and 7 bases had no gene match. V usage is TRBV3-1 (or the pseudogene TRBV3-2) and J usage is TRBJ2-2, with TRBD1 identical over 7 bases. The sequencing here drew on peripheral blood, taken 28 days after the second AZD1222 dose. The receptor was isolated from an adult who received the AZD1222 COVID-19 vaccine. CDR3 in DNA: TGTGCCAGCAGCCCGCGGACAGGTCAGACCGGGGAGCTGTTTTTT. Protein: CASSPRTGQTGELFF.